A selection of T cell receptor beta chains follows, all from one sample in a study of T cells in tuberculosis. Measured with immunoSEQ multiplex PCR; TCRdb has only the in-frame clones, and not every one. Here the sample spans around 50,000 clones, approximately 85% being singletons. Sequencing was performed on CD1b-GMM tetramer-negative cells sorted from PBMCs. These receptors all stem from an adult woman with latent tuberculosis. Each CDR3 is given with its conserved first and last residue. D genes are given only for firm matches. Size is omitted from some rows. Given values are once, few, many or a class for expanded clones.

d_gene,v_gene,j_gene,abundance,CDR3nt,CDR3aa
TRBD1,TRBV10-3,TRBJ1-2,NA,TGTGCCATCAGTACAGGGGTTTATGGCTACACCTTC,CAISTGVYGYTF
TRBD1,TRBV7-9,TRBJ2-7,NA,TGTGCCAGCAGCCCCGGGACAGGGGGCGAGCAGTACTTC,CASSPGTGGEQYF
TRBD1,TRBV28,TRBJ1-1,NA,TGTGCCAGCAGTCCCTACAGGGGGGCGAACACTGAAGCTTTCTTT,CASSPYRGANTEAFF
NA,TRBV18,TRBJ2-7,NA,TGTGCCAGCTCACCACCGAATCTGAGCTCCTACGAGCAGTACTTC,CASSPPNLSSYEQYF
TRBD1,TRBV7-9,TRBJ1-2,few,TGTGCCAGCAGCCCCAGGGGGCAGGGGGAGATTGGCTACACCTTC,CASSPRGQGEIGYTF
TRBD1,TRBV30,TRBJ1-6,NA,TGTGCCTGGCGACAGGGTTATGAGAATTCCCCCCTCCACTTT,CAWRQGYENSPLHF
TRBD1,TRBV4-2,TRBJ1-1,NA,TGTGCCAGCAGCCAGACACAGGGGGAGAACACTGAAGCTTTCTTT,CASSQTQGENTEAFF
NA,TRBV2,TRBJ1-4,NA,TGTGCCACTAATTCGGAGGGGTGGGACGAAAAACTGTTTTTT,CATNSEGWDEKLFF
TRBD1,TRBV6-6,TRBJ1-2,NA,TGTGCCAGCAGAAGCCCAGGGGGTTACTATGGCTACACCTTC,CASRSPGGYYGYTF
NA,TRBV4-3,TRBJ2-3,NA,TGCGCCAGCAGCCAAGATGTCCTTAATACGCAGTATTTT,CASSQDVLNTQYF
NA,TRBV7-2,TRBJ2-2,NA,TGTGCCAGCAGGCGCGGGGGCGGTAACACCGGGGAGCTGTTTTTT,CASRRGGGNTGELFF
TRBD1,TRBV29-1,TRBJ2-2,NA,TGCAGCGTAGCGACAGGGGAGGCCGGGGAGCTGTTTTTT,CSVATGEAGELFF
TRBD1,TRBV9,TRBJ1-4,NA,TGTGCCAGCAGCCCTCGACAGGGAACTAATGAAAAACTGTTTTTT,CASSPRQGTNEKLFF
NA,TRBV19,TRBJ2-5,NA,TGTGCCAGTAGTATGAGGCAGTCCCTTGATAAAGAGACCCAGTACTTC,CASSMRQSLDKETQYF
NA,TRBV5-1,TRBJ1-1,few,TGCGCCAGCAGCTTGTTACCGGCAGGGCTGAACACTGAAGCTTTCTTT,CASSLLPAGLNTEAFF
NA,TRBV5-6,TRBJ2-7,NA,TGTGCCAGCAGCTCGAGTCCGGGGTCCGAGCAGTACTTC,CASSSSPGSEQYF
NA,TRBV5-6,TRBJ1-4,NA,TGTGCCAGCAGCCGCCGGGACACTTATGAAAAACTGTTTTTT,CASSRRDTYEKLFF
TRBD1,TRBV25-1,TRBJ2-7,once,TGTGCCAGCAGTGACCACCCCCGTTTCACAGGGGGCCCCTACGAGCAGTACTTC,CASSDHPRFTGGPYEQYF
NA,TRBV7-2,TRBJ1-3,NA,TGTGCCAGCAGCCTACCAGGGGATAGCACTGGAAACACCATATATTTT,CASSLPGDSTGNTIYF
NA,TRBV20-1,TRBJ1-1,NA,TGCAGTGCTAGATTGTCAGGGATAGCTTTCTTT,CSARLSGIAFF
TRBD1,TRBV5-5,TRBJ1-2,NA,TGTGCCAGCAGCCAGAGGACAGGGGTGTTCTCTAACTATGGCTACACCTTC,CASSQRTGVFSNYGYTF
TRBD1,TRBV4-1,TRBJ2-7,NA,TGCGCCAGCAGCCCGATCCAGGGGGCTTCCCACGAGCAGTACTTC,CASSPIQGASHEQYF
NA,TRBV7-2,TRBJ2-5,few,TGTGCCAGCAGCTCATCGGGGGCCCAGTACTTC,CASSSSGAQYF
NA,TRBV12-5,TRBJ1-1,NA,TGTGCTAGTGGTTTGAACAGGGTCGCGAGCACTGAAGCTTTCTTT,CASGLNRVASTEAFF
NA,TRBV10-3,TRBJ1-1,once,TGTGCCATCAGTCAAAACAGGGATTTAGCTTTCTTT,CAISQNRDLAFF
NA,TRBV7-9,TRBJ1-6,NA,TGTGCCAGCAGCCCCCGACAAAATTCACCCCTCCACTTT,CASSPRQNSPLHF
TRBD2,TRBV5-1,TRBJ2-7,NA,TGCGCCAGCAGCAGAACACCGGGACTACCAGGCGAGCAGTACTTC,CASSRTPGLPGEQYF
NA,TRBV7-9,TRBJ2-7,NA,TGTGCCAGCAGCCCCGGGGTTTCCTACGAGCAGTACTTC,CASSPGVSYEQYF
TRBD2,TRBV28,TRBJ2-7,NA,TGTGCCAGCAGTTTACCGGGCCTAGCGGCGCAGTACTTC,CASSLPGLAAQYF
NA,TRBV4-3,TRBJ1-6,NA,TGCGCCAGCAGCCAAGCTCAGGGCTCCTATAATTCACCCCTCCACTTT,CASSQAQGSYNSPLHF
TRBD1,TRBV28,TRBJ1-2,NA,TGTGCCAGCAGTTTACTCGGACAGGGGGATGGCTACGCCTTC,CASSLLGQGDGYAF
NA,TRBV11-2,TRBJ2-1,NA,TGTGCCAGCAGCCCTCCCGAGCGGGAGCAGTTCTTC,CASSPPEREQFF
NA,TRBV7-2,TRBJ2-1,NA,TGTGCCAGCAGCTTAGGATTGGCGGGGAGACACAATGAGCAGTTCTTC,CASSLGLAGRHNEQFF
NA,TRBV11-2,TRBJ2-7,NA,TGTGCCAGCAGCCCTTATATACAGGGAATAGACGAGCAGTACTTC,CASSPYIQGIDEQYF
TRBD2,TRBV5-4,TRBJ2-5,NA,TGTGCCAGCAGCTTTTATCTAGCGGGAGAACAAGAGACCCAGTACTTC,CASSFYLAGEQETQYF
TRBD1,TRBV28,TRBJ2-7,NA,TGTGCCAGCAGTTTAGTATGGGACAGGGAGGGGTACGAGCAGTACTTC,CASSLVWDREGYEQYF
NA,TRBV18,TRBJ1-2,NA,TGTGCCAGCTCACCACAACAGGAAAACTATGGCTACACCTTC,CASSPQQENYGYTF
NA,TRBV29-1,TRBJ2-3,NA,TGCAGCGTTGAAGGAGATCAGGCGACCACAGATACGCAGTATTTT,CSVEGDQATTDTQYF
TRBD2,TRBV2,TRBJ2-3,NA,TGTGCCAGCAGTGCATTGACTAGCGCGGGCACAGATACGCAGTATTTT,CASSALTSAGTDTQYF
TRBD1,TRBV28,TRBJ2-6,NA,TGTGCCAGCAGGACCACGACAGGGTCTGGGGCCAACGTCCTGACTTTC,CASRTTTGSGANVLTF
NA,TRBV27,TRBJ2-1,NA,TGTGCCAGCAGTTTCATTGGTTACCTAGCCCGGGGGAACAATGAGCAGTTCTTC,CASSFIGYLARGNNEQFF
NA,TRBV4-2,TRBJ1-2,NA,TGTGCCAGCAGCCAAGATATCCCAGGTCGGGGCTACACCTTC,CASSQDIPGRGYTF
NA,TRBV2,TRBJ2-3,NA,TGTGCCAGCAGTGCAACAGGGATAAGCACAGATACGCAGTATTTT,CASSATGISTDTQYF
TRBD1,TRBV29-1,TRBJ1-1,once,TGCAGCGGAAAGAGACAGGGCGACACTGAAGCTTTCTTT,CSGKRQGDTEAFF
NA,TRBV7-9,TRBJ2-7,few,TGTGCCAGCAGCTTAAGTAGCGCCTCCTACGAGCAGTACTTC,CASSLSSASYEQYF